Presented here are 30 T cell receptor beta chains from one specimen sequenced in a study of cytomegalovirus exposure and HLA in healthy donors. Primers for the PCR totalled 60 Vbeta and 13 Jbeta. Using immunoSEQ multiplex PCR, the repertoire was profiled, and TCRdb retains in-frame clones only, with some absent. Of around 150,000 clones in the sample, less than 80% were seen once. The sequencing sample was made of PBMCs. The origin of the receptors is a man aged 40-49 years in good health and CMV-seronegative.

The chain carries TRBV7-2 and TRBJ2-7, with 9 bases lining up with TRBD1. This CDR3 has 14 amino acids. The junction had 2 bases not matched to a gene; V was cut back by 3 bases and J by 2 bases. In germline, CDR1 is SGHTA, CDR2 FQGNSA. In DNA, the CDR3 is TGTGCCAGCAGCTTGGGGACAGGGCCCTACGAGCAGTACTTC. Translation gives CASSLGTGPYEQYF.

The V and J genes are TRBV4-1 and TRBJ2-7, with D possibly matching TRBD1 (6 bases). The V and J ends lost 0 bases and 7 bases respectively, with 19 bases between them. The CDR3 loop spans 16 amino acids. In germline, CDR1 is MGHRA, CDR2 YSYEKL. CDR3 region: CASSQDAGQSLGEQYF. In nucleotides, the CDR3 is TGCGCCAGCAGCCAAGACGCCGGACAGTCCCTCGGGGAGCAGTACTTC.

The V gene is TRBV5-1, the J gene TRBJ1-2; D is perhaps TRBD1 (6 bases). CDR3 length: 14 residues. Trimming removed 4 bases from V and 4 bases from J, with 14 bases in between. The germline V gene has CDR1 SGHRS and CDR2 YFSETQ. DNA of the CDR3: TGCGCCAGCAGCGATGGGGGGGCCCTCTATGGCTACACCTTC. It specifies CASSDGGALYGYTF. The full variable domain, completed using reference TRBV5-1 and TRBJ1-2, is KAGVTQTPRYLIKTRGQQVTLSCSPISGHRSVSWYQQTPGQGLQFLFEYFSETQRNKGNFPGRFSGRQFSNSRSEMNVSTLELGDSALYLCASSDGGALYGYTFGSGTRLTVV.

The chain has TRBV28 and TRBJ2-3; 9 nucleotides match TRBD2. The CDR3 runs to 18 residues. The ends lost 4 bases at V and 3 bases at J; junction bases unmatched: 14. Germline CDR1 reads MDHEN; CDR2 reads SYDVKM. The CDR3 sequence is CASSSQGGGALRTDTQYF. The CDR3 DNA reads TGTGCCAGCAGTTCCCAAGGCGGGGGGGCTCTAAGGACAGATACGCAGTATTTT. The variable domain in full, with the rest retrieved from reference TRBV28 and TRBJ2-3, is DVKVTQSSRYLVKRTGEKVFLECVQDMDHENMFWYRQDPGLGLRLIYFSYDVKMKEKGDIPEGYSVSREKKERFSLILESASTNQTSMYLCASSSQGGGALRTDTQYFGPGTRLTVL.

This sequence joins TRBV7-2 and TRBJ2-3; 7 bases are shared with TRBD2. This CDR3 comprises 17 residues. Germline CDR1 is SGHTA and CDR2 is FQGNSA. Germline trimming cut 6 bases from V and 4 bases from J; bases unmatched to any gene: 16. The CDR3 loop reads CASSYPPGGSFADTQYF. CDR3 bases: TGTGCCAGCAGTTATCCCCCGGGGGGATCGTTCGCAGATACGCAGTATTTT.

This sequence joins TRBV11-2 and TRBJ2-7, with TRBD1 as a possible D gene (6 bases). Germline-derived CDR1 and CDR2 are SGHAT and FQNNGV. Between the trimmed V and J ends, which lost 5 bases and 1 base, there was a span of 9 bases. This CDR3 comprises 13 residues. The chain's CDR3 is CASSPDRSYEQYF. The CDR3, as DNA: TGTGCCAGCAGCCCCGACAGGTCCTACGAGCAGTACTTC.

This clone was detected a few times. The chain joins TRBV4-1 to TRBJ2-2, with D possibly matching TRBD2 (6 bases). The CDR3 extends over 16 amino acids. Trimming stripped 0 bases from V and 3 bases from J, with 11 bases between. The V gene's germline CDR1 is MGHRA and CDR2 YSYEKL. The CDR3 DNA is TGCGCCAGCAGCCAAGAGCGGGGTCCGGACACCGGGGAGCTGTTTTTT. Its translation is CASSQERGPDTGELFF.

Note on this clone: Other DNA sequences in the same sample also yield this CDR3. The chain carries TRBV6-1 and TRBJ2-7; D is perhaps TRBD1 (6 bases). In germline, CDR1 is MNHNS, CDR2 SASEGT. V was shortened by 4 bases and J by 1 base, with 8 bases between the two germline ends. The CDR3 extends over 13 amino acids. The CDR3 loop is CASSATGSYEQYF. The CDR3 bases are TGTGCCAGCAGTGCGACAGGTTCCTACGAGCAGTACTTC.

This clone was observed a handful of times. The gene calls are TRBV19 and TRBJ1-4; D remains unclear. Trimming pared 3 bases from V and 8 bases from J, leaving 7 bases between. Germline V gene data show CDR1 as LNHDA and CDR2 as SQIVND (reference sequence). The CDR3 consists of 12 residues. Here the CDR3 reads CASSMAAEKLFF. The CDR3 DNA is TGTGCCAGTAGTATGGCGGCCGAAAAACTGTTTTTT.

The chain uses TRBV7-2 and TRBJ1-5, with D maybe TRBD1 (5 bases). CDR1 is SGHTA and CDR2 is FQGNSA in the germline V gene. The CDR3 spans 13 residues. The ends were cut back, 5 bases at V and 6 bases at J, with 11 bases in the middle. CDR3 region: CASSTGGVQPQHF. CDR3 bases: TGTGCCAGCAGCACAGGAGGGGTTCAGCCCCAGCATTTT. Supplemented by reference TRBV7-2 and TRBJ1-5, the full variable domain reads GAGVSQSPSNKVTEKGKDVELRCDPISGHTALYWYRQSLGQGLEFLIYFQGNSAPDKSGLPSDRFSAERTGGSVSTLTIQRTQQEDSAVYLCASSTGGVQPQHFGDGTRLSIL.

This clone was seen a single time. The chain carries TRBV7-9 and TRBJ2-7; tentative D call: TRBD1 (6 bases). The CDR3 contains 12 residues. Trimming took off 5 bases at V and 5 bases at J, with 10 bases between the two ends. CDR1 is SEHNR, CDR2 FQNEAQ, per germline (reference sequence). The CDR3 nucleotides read TGTGCCAGCAGCCTACAGGGACACGAGCAGTACTTC. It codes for CASSLQGHEQYF. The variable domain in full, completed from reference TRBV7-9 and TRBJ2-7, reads DTGVSQNPRHKITKRGQNVTFRCDPISEHNRLYWYRQTLGQGPEFLTYFQNEAQLEKSRLLSDRFSAERPKGSFSTLEIQRTEQGDSAMYLCASSLQGHEQYFGPGTRLTVT.

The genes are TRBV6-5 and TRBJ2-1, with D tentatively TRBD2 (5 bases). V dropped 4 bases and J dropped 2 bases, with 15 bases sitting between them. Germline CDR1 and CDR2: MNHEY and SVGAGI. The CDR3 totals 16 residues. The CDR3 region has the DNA TGTGCCAGCAGTTCCCCATCGGCTAGCACCTACAATGAGCAGTTCTTC. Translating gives CASSSPSASTYNEQFF.

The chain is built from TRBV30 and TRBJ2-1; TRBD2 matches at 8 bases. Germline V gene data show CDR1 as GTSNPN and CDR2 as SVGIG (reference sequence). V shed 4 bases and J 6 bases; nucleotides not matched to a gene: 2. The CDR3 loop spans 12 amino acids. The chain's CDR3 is CAWIGGGNEQFF. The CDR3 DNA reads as TGTGCCTGGATCGGGGGGGGCAATGAGCAGTTCTTC.

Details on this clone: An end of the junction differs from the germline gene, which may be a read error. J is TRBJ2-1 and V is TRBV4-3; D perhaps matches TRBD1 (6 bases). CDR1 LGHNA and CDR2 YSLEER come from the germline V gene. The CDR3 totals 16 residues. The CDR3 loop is CASSQVRGNPYNEQFF. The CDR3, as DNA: TGCGCCAGTAGCCAAGTAAGGGGGAACCCCTACAATGAGCAGTTCTTC.

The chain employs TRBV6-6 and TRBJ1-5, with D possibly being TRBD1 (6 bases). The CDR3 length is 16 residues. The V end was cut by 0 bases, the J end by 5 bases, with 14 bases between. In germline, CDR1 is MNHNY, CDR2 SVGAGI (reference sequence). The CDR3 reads CASSYSSRGRYQPQHF. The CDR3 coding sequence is TGTGCCAGCAGTTACTCTTCCAGGGGTAGGTATCAGCCCCAGCATTTT.

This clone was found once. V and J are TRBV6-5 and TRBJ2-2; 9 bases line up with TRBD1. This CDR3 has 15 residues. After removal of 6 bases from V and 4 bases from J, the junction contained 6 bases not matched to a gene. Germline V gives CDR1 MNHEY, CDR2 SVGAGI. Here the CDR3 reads CASRQQGAVTGELFF. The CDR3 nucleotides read TGTGCCAGCAGACAACAGGGGGCTGTCACCGGGGAGCTGTTTTTT.

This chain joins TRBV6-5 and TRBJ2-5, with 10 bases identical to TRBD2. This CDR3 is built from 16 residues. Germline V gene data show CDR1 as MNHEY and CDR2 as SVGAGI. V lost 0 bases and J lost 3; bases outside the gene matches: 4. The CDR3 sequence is CASSYSGLAGEETQYF. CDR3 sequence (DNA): TGTGCCAGCAGTTACTCTGGGCTAGCGGGGGAAGAGACCCAGTACTTC.

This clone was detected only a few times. CDR3 nucleotides: TGTGCCAGTAGTATAGGGCAGGACAGGGAGGCAGATACGCAGTATTTT. Translating gives CASSIGQDREADTQYF. The chain carries TRBV19 and TRBJ2-3, with 8 bases matching TRBD1. There are 16 residues in the CDR3. Germline trimming cut 1 base from V and 4 bases from J; bases unmatched to any gene: 7. CDR1 is LNHDA and CDR2 is SQIVND in the germline V gene (reference sequence). The full variable domain, with the rest looked up from reference TRBV19 and TRBJ2-3, is DGGITQSPKYLFRKEGQNVTLSCEQNLNHDAMYWYRQDPGQGLRLIYYSQIVNDFQKGDIAEGYSVSREKKESFPLTVTSAQKNPTAFYLCASSIGQDREADTQYFGPGTRLTVL.

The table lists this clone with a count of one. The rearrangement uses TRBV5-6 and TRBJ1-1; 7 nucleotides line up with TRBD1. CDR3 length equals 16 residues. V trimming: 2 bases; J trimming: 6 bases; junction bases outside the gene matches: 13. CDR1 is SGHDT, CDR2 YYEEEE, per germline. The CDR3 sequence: CASSFQGDGVFAEAFF. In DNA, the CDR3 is TGTGCCAGCAGCTTCCAGGGGGACGGAGTATTCGCTGAAGCTTTCTTT.

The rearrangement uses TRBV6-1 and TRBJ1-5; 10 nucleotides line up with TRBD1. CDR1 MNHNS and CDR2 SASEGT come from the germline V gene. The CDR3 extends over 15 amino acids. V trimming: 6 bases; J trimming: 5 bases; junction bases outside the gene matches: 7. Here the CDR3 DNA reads TGTGCCAGCAGAGAGGGACAGGGGTGGTATCAGCCCCAGCATTTT. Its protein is CASREGQGWYQPQHF.

This CDR3 reads CASSTKPTRLSGNTIYF. CDR3 coding DNA: TGTGCCAGCAGCACTAAGCCGACCCGACTTTCTGGAAACACCATATATTTT. The chain joins TRBV7-6 to TRBJ1-3, with unresolved D. The CDR3 extends over 17 amino acids. V was pared by 5 bases and J by 1 base, with 18 bases between. The germline CDR1 and CDR2 sequences are SGHVS and FNYEAQ.

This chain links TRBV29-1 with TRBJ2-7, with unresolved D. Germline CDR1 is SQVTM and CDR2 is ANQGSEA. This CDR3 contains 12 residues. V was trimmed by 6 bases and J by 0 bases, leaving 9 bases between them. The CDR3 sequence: CSVVTGSYEQYF. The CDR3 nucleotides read TGCAGCGTGGTGACGGGCTCCTACGAGCAGTACTTC.

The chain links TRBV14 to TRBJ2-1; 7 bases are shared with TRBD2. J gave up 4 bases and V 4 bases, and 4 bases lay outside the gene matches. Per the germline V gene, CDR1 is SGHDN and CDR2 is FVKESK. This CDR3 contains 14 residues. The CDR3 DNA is TGTGCCAGCAGCCTGTGGGGGGGATACAATGAGCAGTTCTTC. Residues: CASSLWGGYNEQFF. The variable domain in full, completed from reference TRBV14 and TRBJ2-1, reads EAGVTQFPSHSVIEKGQTVTLRCDPISGHDNLYWYRRVMGKEIKFLLHFVKESKQDESGMPNNRFLAERTGGTYSTLKVQPAELEDSGVYFCASSLWGGYNEQFFGPGTRLTVL.

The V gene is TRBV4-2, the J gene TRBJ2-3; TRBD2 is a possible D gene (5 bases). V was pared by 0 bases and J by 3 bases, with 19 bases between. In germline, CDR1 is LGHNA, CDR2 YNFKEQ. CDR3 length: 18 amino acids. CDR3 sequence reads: CASSQDRPITRETDTQYF. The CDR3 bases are TGTGCCAGCAGCCAAGATCGGCCCATAACGAGGGAGACAGATACGCAGTATTTT.

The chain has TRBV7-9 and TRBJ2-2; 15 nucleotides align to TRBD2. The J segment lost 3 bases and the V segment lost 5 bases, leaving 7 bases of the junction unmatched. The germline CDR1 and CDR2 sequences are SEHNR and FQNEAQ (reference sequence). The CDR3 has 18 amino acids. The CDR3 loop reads CASSPRTSGGADTGELFF. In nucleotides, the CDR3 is TGTGCCAGCAGCCCCAGGACTAGCGGGGGGGCAGACACCGGGGAGCTGTTTTTT.

Written as DNA, the CDR3 is TGTGCCAGCAGCCGGGGGGGGTTAGAAGCTTTCTTT. Translating it yields CASSRGGLEAFF. The rearrangement uses TRBV5-6 and TRBJ1-1, with D possibly being TRBD1 (5 bases). This CDR3 has 12 residues. Per germline, CDR1 SGHDT and CDR2 YYEEEE. Trimming took 4 bases from V and 8 from J, leaving 12 bases between them.

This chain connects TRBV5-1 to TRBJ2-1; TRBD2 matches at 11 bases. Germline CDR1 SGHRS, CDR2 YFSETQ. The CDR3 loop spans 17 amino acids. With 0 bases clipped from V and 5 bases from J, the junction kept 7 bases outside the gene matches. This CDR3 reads CASSLGASGGPNNEQFF. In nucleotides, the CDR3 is TGCGCCAGCAGCTTGGGGGCTAGCGGGGGGCCTAACAATGAGCAGTTCTTC.

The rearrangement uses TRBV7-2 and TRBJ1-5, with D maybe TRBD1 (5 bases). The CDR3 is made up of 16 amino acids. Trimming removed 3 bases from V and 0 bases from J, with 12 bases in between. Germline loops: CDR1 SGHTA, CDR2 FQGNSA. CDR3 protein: CASSLGPPASNQPQHF. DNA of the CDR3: TGTGCCAGCAGCTTGGGGCCACCGGCTAGCAATCAGCCCCAGCATTTT.

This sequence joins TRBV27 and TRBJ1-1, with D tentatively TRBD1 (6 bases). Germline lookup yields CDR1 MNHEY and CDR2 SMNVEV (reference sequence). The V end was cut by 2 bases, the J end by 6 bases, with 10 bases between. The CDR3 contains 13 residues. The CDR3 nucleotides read TGTGCCAGCAGTTTAACAGGGAGCTCTGAAGCTTTCTTT. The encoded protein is CASSLTGSSEAFF.

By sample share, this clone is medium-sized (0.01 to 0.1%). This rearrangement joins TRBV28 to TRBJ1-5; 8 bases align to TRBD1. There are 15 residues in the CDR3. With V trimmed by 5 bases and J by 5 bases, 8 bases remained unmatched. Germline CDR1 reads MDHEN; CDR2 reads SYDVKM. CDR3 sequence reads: CASSQWTGWDQPQHF. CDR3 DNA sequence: TGTGCCAGCAGTCAATGGACAGGGTGGGATCAGCCCCAGCATTTT.